Detailed here is one T cell receptor beta chain. The sample is drawn from a study of technical replicates of blood from a handful of donors. CDR1 and CDR2 (germline): SEHNR, FQNEAQ (reference sequence). V shed 2 bases and J shed 3 bases, with 14 bases lying between them. This CDR3 has 16 residues. TCRdb keeps only in-frame clones here, not all; method: immunoSEQ multiplex PCR. Altogether 65,000 to 90,000 clones are present, just over 90% being singletons, with the ten largest covering 0.27%. V usage is TRBV7-9 and J usage is TRBJ1-3; maybe TRBD1 (5 bases). The sequence came from a human donor in good health. The material sequenced was T cells isolated from PBMCs. CDR3 sequence (DNA): TGTGCCAGCAGCTTATCCAGGGAGGTGTATGGAAACACCATATATTTT. This translates into CASSLSREVYGNTIYF. Combining the CDR3 with reference TRBV7-9 and TRBJ1-3 gives the whole variable domain DTGVSQNPRHKITKRGQNVTFRCDPISEHNRLYWYRQTLGQGPEFLTYFQNEAQLEKSRLLSDRFSAERPKGSFSTLEIQRTEQGDSAMYLCASSLSREVYGNTIYFGEGSWLTVV.